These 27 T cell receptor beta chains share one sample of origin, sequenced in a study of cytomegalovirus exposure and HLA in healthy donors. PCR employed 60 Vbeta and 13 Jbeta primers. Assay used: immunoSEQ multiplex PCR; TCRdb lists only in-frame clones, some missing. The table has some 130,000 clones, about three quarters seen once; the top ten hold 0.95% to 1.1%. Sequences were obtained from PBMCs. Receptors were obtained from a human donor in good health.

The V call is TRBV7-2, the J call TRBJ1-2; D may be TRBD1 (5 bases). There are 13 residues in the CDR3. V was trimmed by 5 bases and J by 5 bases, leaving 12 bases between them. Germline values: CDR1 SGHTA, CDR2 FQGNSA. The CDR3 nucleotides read TGTGCCAGCAGCACACCCGGGGGGTATGGCTACACCTTC. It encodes CASSTPGGYGYTF.

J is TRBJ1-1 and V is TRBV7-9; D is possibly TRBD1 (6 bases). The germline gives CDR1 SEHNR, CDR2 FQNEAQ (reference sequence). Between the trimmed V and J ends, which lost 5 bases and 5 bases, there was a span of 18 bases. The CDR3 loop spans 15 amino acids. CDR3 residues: CASSILNNQGTEAFF. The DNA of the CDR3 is TGTGCCAGCAGCATCCTAAACAATCAGGGGACTGAAGCTTTCTTT.

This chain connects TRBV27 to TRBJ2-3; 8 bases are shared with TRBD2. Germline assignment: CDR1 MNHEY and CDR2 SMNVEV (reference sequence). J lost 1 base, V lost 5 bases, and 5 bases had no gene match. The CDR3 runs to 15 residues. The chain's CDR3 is CASSDSGSRTDTQYF. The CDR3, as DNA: TGTGCCAGCAGTGACAGCGGGAGCCGCACAGATACGCAGTATTTT.

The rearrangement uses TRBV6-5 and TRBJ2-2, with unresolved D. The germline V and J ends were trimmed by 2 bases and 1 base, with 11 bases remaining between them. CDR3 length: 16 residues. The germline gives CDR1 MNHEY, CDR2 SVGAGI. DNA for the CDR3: TGTGCCAGCAGTTACAACGTGGCCATGAACACCGGGGAGCTGTTTTTT. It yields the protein CASSYNVAMNTGELFF.

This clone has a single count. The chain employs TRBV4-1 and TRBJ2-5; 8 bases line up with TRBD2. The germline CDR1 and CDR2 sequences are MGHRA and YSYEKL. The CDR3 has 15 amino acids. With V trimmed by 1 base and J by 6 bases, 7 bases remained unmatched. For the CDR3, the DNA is TGCGCCAGCAGCCAAGCGACTAGCGAGGATCAGACCCAGTACTTC. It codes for CASSQATSEDQTQYF.

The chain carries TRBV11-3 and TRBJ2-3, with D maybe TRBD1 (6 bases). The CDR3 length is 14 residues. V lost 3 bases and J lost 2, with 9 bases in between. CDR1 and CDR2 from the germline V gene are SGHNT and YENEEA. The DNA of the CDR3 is TGTGCCAGCAGCTTTGGGGGCTCCACAGATACGCAGTATTTT. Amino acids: CASSFGGSTDTQYF. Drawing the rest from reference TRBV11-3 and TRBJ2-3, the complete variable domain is EAGVVQSPRYKIIEKKQPVAFWCNPISGHNTLYWYLQNLGQGPELLIRYENEEAVDDSQLPKDRFSAERLKGVDSTLKIQPAELGDSAVYLCASSFGGSTDTQYFGPGTRLTVL.

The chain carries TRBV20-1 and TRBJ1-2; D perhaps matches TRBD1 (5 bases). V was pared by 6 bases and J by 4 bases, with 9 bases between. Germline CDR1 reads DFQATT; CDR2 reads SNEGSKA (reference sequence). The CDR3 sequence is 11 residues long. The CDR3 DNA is TGCAGTGCCCGCGACAGCTATGGCTACACCTTC. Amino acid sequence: CSARDSYGYTF.

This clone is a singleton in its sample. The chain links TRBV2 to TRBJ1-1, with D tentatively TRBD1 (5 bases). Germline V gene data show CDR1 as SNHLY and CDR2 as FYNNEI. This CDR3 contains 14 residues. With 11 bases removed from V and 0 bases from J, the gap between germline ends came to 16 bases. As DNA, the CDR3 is TGTGCCTCCCGCGGGGGGAACCTGAACACTGAAGCTTTCTTT. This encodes CASRGGNLNTEAFF.

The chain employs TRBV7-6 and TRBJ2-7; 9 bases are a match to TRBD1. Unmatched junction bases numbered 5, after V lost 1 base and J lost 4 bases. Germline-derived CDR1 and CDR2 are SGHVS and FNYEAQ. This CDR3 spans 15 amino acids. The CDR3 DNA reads TGTGCCAGCAGCTTAGGAACAGGGGGCGGGTACGAGCAGTACTTC. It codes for CASSLGTGGGYEQYF.

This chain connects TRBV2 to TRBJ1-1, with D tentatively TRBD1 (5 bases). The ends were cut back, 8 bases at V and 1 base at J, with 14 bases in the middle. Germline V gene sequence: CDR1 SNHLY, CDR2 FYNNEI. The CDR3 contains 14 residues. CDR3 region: CASERGGSNTEAFF. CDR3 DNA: TGTGCCAGCGAGAGGGGAGGGTCGAACACTGAAGCTTTCTTT.

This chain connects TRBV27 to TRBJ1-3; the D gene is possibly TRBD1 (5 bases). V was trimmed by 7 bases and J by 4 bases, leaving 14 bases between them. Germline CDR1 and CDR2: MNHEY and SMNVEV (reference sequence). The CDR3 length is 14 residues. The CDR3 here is CASKTAGGGNTIYF. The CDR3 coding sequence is TGTGCCAGCAAGACAGCGGGTGGCGGAAACACCATATATTTT.

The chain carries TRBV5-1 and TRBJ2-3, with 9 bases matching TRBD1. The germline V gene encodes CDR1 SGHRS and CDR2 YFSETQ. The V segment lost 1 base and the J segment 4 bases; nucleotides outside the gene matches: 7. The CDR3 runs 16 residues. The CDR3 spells CASSLSGTGIPDTQYF. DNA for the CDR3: TGCGCCAGCAGCTTGTCTGGGACAGGGATCCCAGATACGCAGTATTTT.

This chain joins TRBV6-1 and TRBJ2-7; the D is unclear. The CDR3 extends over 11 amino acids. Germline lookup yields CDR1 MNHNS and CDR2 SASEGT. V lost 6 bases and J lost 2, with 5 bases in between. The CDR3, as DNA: TGTGCCAGCAGCCCGGCCTACGAGCAGTACTTC. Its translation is CASSPAYEQYF.

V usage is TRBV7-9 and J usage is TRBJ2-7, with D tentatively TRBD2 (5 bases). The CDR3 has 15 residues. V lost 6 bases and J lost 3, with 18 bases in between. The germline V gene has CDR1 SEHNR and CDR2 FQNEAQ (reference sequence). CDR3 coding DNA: TGTGCCAGCAGTCCCCCCGGACTCCTCCACTACGAGCAGTACTTC. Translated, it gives CASSPPGLLHYEQYF.

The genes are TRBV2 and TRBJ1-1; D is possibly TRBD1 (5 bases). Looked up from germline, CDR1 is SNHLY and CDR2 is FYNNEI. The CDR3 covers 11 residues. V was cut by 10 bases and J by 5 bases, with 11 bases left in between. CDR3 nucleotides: TGTGCCACCATGGGGGGGACTGAAGCTTTCTTT. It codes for CATMGGTEAFF.

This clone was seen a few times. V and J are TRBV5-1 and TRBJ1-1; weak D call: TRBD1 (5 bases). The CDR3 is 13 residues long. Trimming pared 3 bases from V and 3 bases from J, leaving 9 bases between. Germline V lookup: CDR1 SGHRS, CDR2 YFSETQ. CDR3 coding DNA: TGCGCCAGCAGCTGGGGCTCGGACACTGAAGCTTTCTTT. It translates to CASSWGSDTEAFF.

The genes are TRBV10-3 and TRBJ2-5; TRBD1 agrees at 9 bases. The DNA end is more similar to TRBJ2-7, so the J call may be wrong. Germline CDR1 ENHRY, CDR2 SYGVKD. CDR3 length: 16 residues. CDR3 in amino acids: CAISESQGALGYEQYF. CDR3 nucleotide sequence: TGTGCCATCAGTGAGTCACAGGGGGCCTTGGGCTACGAGCAGTACTTC.

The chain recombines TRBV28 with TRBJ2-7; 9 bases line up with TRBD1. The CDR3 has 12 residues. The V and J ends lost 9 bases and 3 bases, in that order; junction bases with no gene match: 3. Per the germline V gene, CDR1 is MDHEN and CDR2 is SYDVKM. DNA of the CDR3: TGTGCCAGTCAGACAGGGGGCTACGAGCAGTACTTC. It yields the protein CASQTGGYEQYF.

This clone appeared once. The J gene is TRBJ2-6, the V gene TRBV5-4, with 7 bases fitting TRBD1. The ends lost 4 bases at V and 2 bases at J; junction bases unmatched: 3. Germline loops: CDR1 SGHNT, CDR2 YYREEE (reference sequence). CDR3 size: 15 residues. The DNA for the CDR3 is TGTGCCAGCAGCCATACAGGGGCTGGGGCCAACGTCCTGACTTTC. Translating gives CASSHTGAGANVLTF.

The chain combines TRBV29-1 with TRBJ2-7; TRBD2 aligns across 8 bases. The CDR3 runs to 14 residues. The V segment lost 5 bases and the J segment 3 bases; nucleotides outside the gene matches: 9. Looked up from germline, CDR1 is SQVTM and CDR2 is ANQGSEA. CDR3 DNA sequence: TGCAGCGTTCGGGGTAGCGGGGTAAGCTACGAGCAGTACTTC. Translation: CSVRGSGVSYEQYF.

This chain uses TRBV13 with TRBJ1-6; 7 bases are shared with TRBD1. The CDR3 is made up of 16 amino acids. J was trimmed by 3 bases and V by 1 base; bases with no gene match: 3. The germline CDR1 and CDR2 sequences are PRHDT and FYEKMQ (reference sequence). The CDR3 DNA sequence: TGTGCCAGCAGCTTAGATGGGACAGTCTATAATTCACCCCTCCACTTT. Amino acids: CASSLDGTVYNSPLHF. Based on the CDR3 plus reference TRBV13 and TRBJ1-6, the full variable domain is AAGVIQSPRHLIKEKRETATLKCYPIPRHDTVYWYQQGPGQDPQFLISFYEKMQSDKGSIPDRFSAQQFSDYHSELNMSSLELGDSALYFCASSLDGTVYNSPLHFGNGTRLTVT.

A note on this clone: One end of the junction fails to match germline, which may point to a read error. This chain's CDR3 is CASSEGLSYEQYF. CDR3 sequence (DNA): TGTGCCAGCAGCGAAGGGCTTTCCTACGAGCAGTACTTC. The V gene is TRBV6-1, the J gene TRBJ2-7; no clear D gene. The length of the CDR3 is 13 residues. Per the germline V gene, CDR1 is MNHNS and CDR2 is SASEGT.

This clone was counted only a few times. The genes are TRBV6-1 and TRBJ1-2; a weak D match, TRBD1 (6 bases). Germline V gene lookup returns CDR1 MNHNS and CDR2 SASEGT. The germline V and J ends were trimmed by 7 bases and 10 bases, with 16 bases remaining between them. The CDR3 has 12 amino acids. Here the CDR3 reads CASNVPGTPYTF. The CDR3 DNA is TGTGCCAGCAATGTACCCGGGACACCCTACACCTTC.

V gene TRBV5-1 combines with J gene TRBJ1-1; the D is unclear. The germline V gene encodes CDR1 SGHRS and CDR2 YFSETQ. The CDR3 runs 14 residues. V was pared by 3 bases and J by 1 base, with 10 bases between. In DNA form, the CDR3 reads TGCGCCAGCAGCTCGACTCGAGCGAACACTGAAGCTTTCTTT. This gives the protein CASSSTRANTEAFF.

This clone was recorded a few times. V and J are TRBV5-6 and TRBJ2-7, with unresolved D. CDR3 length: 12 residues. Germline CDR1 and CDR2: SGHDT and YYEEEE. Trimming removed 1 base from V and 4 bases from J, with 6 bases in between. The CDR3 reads CASSLWSYEQYF. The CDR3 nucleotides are TGTGCCAGCAGCTTGTGGAGTTACGAGCAGTACTTC.

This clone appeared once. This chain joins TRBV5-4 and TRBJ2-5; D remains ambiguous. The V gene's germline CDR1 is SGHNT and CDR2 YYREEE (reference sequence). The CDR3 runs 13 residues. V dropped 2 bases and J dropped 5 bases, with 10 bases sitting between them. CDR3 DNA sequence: TGTGCCAGCAGCTTCGGCCTGGAGGAGACCCAGTACTTC. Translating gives CASSFGLEETQYF.

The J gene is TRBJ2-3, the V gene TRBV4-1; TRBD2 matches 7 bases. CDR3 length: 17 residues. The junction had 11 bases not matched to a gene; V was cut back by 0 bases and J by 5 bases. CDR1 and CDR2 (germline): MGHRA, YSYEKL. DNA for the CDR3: TGCGCCAGCAGCCAAGAGGTTAGCGGGTCAGGTGTAGATACGCAGTATTTT. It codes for CASSQEVSGSGVDTQYF.